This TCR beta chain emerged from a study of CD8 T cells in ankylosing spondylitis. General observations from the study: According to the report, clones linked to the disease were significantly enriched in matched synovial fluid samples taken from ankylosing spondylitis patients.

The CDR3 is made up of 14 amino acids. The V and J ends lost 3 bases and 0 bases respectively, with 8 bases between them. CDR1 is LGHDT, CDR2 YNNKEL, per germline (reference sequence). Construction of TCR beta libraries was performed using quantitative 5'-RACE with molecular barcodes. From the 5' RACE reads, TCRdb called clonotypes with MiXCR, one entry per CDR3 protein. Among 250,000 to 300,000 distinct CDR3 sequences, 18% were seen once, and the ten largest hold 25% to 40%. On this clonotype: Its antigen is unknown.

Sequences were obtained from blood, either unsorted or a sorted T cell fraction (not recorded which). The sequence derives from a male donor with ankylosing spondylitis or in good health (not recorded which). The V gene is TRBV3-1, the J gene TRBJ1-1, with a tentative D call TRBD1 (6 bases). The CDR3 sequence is CASSHRGMNTEAFF. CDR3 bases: TGTGCCAGCAGCCACAGGGGTATGAACACTGAAGCTTTCTTT. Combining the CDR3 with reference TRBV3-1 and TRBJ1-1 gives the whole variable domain DTAVSQTPKYLVTQMGNDKSIKCEQNLGHDTMYWYKQDSKKFLKIMFSYNNKELIINETVPNRFSPKSPDKAHLNLHINSLELGDSAVYFCASSHRGMNTEAFFGQGTRLTVV.